This T cell receptor beta chain was captured by sequencing in a study of control samples from healthy donors and cancer patients. Method: immunoSEQ multiplex PCR; TCRdb's copy keeps in-frame clones and lacks some. In the table there are roughly 88,000 clones, 90% to 95% of which are singletons. Germline V gene sequence: CDR1 SGDLS, CDR2 YYNGEE. Trimming at V came to 3 bases and at J to 8 bases, leaving 8 bases not matched to a gene. The CDR3 contains 15 residues. The rearrangement links TRBV9 to TRBJ1-6; 7 bases align to TRBD1. Material: blood. This clonotype was obtained from a woman in her 30s in good health. CDR3 DNA: TGTGCCAGCAGCGACGCGGGACAGAGATATTCACCCCTCCACTTT. This codes for CASSDAGQRYSPLHF.